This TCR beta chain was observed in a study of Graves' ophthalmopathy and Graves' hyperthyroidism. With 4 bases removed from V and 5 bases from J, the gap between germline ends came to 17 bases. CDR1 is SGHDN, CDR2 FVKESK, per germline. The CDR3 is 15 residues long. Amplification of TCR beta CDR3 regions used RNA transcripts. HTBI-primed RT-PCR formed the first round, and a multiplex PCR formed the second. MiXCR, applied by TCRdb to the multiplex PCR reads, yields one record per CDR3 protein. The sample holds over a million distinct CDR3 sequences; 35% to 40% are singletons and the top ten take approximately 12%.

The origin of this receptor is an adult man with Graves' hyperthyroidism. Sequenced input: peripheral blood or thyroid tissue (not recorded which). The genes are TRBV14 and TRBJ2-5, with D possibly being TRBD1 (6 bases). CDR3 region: CASSLRQGIRETQYF. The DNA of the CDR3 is TGTGCCAGCAGCCTCCGTCAGGGGATCCGGGAGACCCAGTACTTC.